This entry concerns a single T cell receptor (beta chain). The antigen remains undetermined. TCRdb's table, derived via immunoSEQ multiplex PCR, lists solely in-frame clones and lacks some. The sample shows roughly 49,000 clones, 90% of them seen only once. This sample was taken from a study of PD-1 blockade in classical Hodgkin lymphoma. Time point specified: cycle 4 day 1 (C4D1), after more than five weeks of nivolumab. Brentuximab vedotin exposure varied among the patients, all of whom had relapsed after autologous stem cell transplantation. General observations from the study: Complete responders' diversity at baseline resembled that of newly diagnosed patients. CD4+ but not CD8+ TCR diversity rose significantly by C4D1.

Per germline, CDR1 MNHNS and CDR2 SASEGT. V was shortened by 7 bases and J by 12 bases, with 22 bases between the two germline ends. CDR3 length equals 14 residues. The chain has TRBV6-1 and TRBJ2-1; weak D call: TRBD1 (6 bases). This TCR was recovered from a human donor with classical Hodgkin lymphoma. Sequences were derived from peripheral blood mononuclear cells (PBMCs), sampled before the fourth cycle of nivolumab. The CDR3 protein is CASTLITYGTWQFF. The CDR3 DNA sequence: TGTGCCAGCACCCTTATTACGTACGGGACATGGCAGTTCTTC.